This T cell receptor (beta chain) was captured in a study of OX40 agonist ivuxolimab in advanced cancers. The CDR3 has 13 amino acids. Germline V gives CDR1 LNHDA, CDR2 SQIVND (reference sequence). V lost 6 bases, J lost 6 bases, and 14 bases lay in between. This clone was found a few times. Data came from immunoSEQ multiplex PCR; TCRdb stores just in-frame clones and leaves some out. Here the sample spans fewer than 80,000 clones, approximately 80% being singletons. This TCR was sampled from an adult with an advanced solid tumor such as melanoma, head and neck, liver or kidney cancer. Sequenced material: CD4+ or CD8+ T cells sorted from blood, taken in a trial of the OX40 agonist ivuxolimab. The gene calls are TRBV19 and TRBJ1-1; D is ambiguous. The CDR3 is CASRALQTSEAFF. CDR3 DNA sequence: TGTGCCAGTAGGGCATTACAGACCTCTGAAGCTTTCTTT.